This TCR beta chain comes out of a study of blood T cell repertoires in COVID-19. Across the study: The United States, Italy and Spain were the sources of the acute and convalescent COVID-19 samples. Nucleic acid was either cDNA or gDNA, and it came from T cells, B-cell-depleted T cells, or PBMCs.

Germline trimming cut 4 bases from V and 2 bases from J; bases unmatched to any gene: 4. CDR1 and CDR2 (germline): PRHDT, FYEKMQ (reference sequence). The CDR3 contains 15 residues. TCRdb's table, derived via immunoSEQ multiplex PCR, lists solely in-frame clones and lacks some. This table has 30,000 to 40,000 clones, 70% to 90% appearing once. The sample was peripheral blood. The gene calls are TRBV13 and TRBJ2-3; 9 nucleotides line up with TRBD1. The TCR sequence derives from a human donor in a cohort sampled during active COVID-19. CDR3 sequence (DNA): TGTGCCAGCAGCTACGGACAGGGGTTCACAGATACGCAGTATTTT. It encodes CASSYGQGFTDTQYF.